This T cell receptor beta chain was identified in a study of control samples from healthy donors and cancer patients. Generated by immunoSEQ multiplex PCR, the TCRdb table keeps only in-frame clones and is missing some. The sample comprises 130,000 or so clones, about nine tenths of which are singletons, and around 8.7% rests with the top ten. CDR1 and CDR2 (germline): SQVTM, ANQGSEA. This CDR3 has 13 amino acids. Trimming pared 5 bases from V and 1 base from J, leaving 8 bases between. The source material was blood. The rearrangement links TRBV29-1 to TRBJ1-4; weak D call: TRBD1 (6 bases). The receptor was isolated from a man aged 40-55 years in good health. The CDR3 nucleotides are TGCAGCGTTTACAGGGTAACTAATGAAAAACTGTTTTTT. Translating gives CSVYRVTNEKLFF.